The 27 T cell receptor beta chains presented below share a single source sample, sequenced in a study of blood T cell repertoires in COVID-19. The repertoire was sequenced with immunoSEQ multiplex PCR; TCRdb's copy has only in-frame clones and lacks some. The data show about 60,000 clones, with over 80% seen just once and about 9.4% held by the top ten. The sample consisted of peripheral blood. These receptors originate from a man younger than 40 with COVID-19, enrolled during active disease.

The chain uses TRBV7-9 and TRBJ1-1, with 7 nucleotides matching TRBD1. The J segment lost 5 bases and the V segment lost 4 bases, leaving 4 bases of the junction unmatched. Germline-derived CDR1 and CDR2 are SEHNR and FQNEAQ (reference sequence). The CDR3 has 13 amino acids. CDR3 sequence reads: CASSSGGKTEAFF. The CDR3 region has the DNA TGTGCCAGCAGCTCAGGGGGTAAAACTGAAGCTTTCTTT.

V usage is TRBV5-1 and J usage is TRBJ2-1; no firm D call. This CDR3 has 11 amino acids. Germline V gives CDR1 SGHRS, CDR2 YFSETQ. The V gene lost 2 bases and the J gene lost 7 bases, with 4 bases spanning the gap. Here the CDR3 DNA reads TGCGCCAGCAGCTTCAGGAATGAGCAGTTCTTC. It yields the protein CASSFRNEQFF.

The chain is built from TRBV5-6 and TRBJ1-2, with 10 bases fitting TRBD1. Trimming at V came to 3 bases and at J to 8 bases, leaving 4 bases not matched to a gene. Germline CDR1 reads SGHDT; CDR2 reads YYEEEE. This CDR3 is 13 amino acids long. CDR3 bases: TGTGCCAGCAGCTGGGACAGGGGAGGCGGCTACACCTTC. Amino acid sequence: CASSWDRGGGYTF.

The rearrangement links TRBV11-2 to TRBJ1-5, with 7 nucleotides matching TRBD1. CDR1 SGHAT and CDR2 FQNNGV come from the germline V gene. J lost 4 bases, V lost 2 bases, and 2 bases had no gene match. This CDR3 region has 14 residues. CDR3 DNA sequence: TGTGCCAGCAGCTTAACAGGGGCAAATCAGCCCCAGCATTTT. Its protein product is CASSLTGANQPQHF.

This clone was seen a few times. The chain recombines TRBV5-1 with TRBJ2-3; a possible D gene is TRBD1 (5 bases). The germline CDR1 and CDR2 sequences are SGHRS and YFSETQ. The V end was cut by 5 bases, the J end by 6 bases, with 7 bases between. The CDR3 sequence is 11 residues long. The chain's CDR3 is CASRSGDTQYF. The CDR3 coding sequence is TGCGCCAGCAGATCAGGGGATACGCAGTATTTT.

The chain is built from TRBV18 and TRBJ2-5; possible D gene TRBD2, 6 bases. Germline V gene data show CDR1 as KGHSH and CDR2 as LQKENI. Trimming took 2 bases from V and 2 from J, leaving 12 bases between them. The CDR3 runs 15 residues. The CDR3 loop is CASSPSASAQETQYF. The CDR3 nucleotides are TGTGCCAGCTCACCATCGGCTAGCGCACAAGAGACCCAGTACTTC.

This chain connects TRBV6-2 or TRBV6-3 to TRBJ1-5; TRBD1 is a possible D gene (5 bases). V lost 5 bases and J lost 9, with 20 bases in between. This CDR3 has 15 amino acids. Germline V gene data show CDR1 as MNHEY and CDR2 as SVGEGT. The CDR3, as DNA: TGTGCCAGCAGTCCAATCACGAGCAGGGTGGGGCCCCAGCATTTT. This translates into CASSPITSRVGPQHF.

The chain combines TRBV19 with TRBJ1-1, with unresolved D. The CDR3 is made up of 12 amino acids. V was shortened by 4 bases and J by 1 base, with 4 bases between the two germline ends. CDR1 LNHDA and CDR2 SQIVND come from the germline V gene (reference sequence). The CDR3 loop is CASSSRNTEAFF. CDR3 nucleotide sequence: TGTGCCAGTAGTAGCAGGAACACTGAAGCTTTCTTT.

This sequence joins TRBV12-3 or TRBV12-4 and TRBJ1-1, with 7 bases matching TRBD1. The CDR3 is 13 amino acids. Trimming removed 5 bases from V and 4 bases from J; junction bases left unmatched: 4. The CDR3 DNA is TGTGCCAGCAGTCCGGGACAGACCACTGAAGCTTTCTTT. Protein: CASSPGQTTEAFF.

This clone occurred a few times. The rearrangement uses TRBV9 and TRBJ1-5, with a possible D match to TRBD1 (6 bases). V dropped 4 bases and J dropped 5 bases, with 16 bases sitting between them. Germline V gene sequence: CDR1 SGDLS, CDR2 YYNGEE. CDR3 length: 15 residues. The CDR3 region is CASSSGWGPDQPQHF. The CDR3 DNA sequence: TGTGCCAGCAGCTCCGGCTGGGGGCCCGATCAGCCCCAGCATTTT.

This sequence joins TRBV7-2 and TRBJ1-1, with D unclear. This CDR3 has 16 amino acids. V shed 4 bases and J shed 3 bases, with 18 bases lying between them. CDR1 and CDR2 (germline): SGHTA, FQGNSA. CDR3 loop: CASSSYGRTIYTEAFF. In DNA form, the CDR3 reads TGTGCCAGCAGCTCATACGGGAGAACAATTTACACTGAAGCTTTCTTT.

This chain joins TRBV28 and TRBJ1-4, with D possibly being TRBD1 (5 bases). The length of the CDR3 is 14 residues. The V gene's germline CDR1 is MDHEN and CDR2 SYDVKM. The V and J ends lost 1 base and 5 bases respectively, with 8 bases between them. The CDR3 coding sequence is TGTGCCAGCAGTTTATTACAGGCAAATGAAAAACTGTTTTTT. It translates to CASSLLQANEKLFF.

This chain links TRBV24-1 with TRBJ1-2; 12 positions match TRBD1. The CDR3 sequence is 14 residues long. Germline lookup yields CDR1 KGHDR and CDR2 SFDVKD. V was clipped by 7 bases and J by 8 bases; unmatched bases: 7. The CDR3 sequence is CATSPTGTGGGYTF. CDR3 coding DNA: TGTGCCACCAGCCCCACCGGGACAGGGGGCGGCTACACCTTC.

J is TRBJ2-1 and V is TRBV11-2; TRBD2 matches 13 bases. The germline CDR1 and CDR2 sequences are SGHAT and FQNNGV. The CDR3 length is 16 residues. Trimming at V came to 5 bases and at J to 7 bases, leaving 8 bases not matched to a gene. The CDR3 region is CASSPRTSGSQNEQFF. In DNA form, the CDR3 reads TGTGCCAGCAGCCCCAGGACTAGCGGGAGCCAGAATGAGCAGTTCTTC. The variable domain in full, completed from reference TRBV11-2 and TRBJ2-1, reads EAGVAQSPRYKIIEKRQSVAFWCNPISGHATLYWYQQILGQGPKLLIQFQNNGVVDDSQLPKDRFSAERLKGVDSTLKIQPAKLEDSAVYLCASSPRTSGSQNEQFFGPGTRLTVL.

The chain carries TRBV19 and TRBJ1-2; a weak D match, TRBD1 (5 bases). CDR3 length: 13 amino acids. The germline gives CDR1 LNHDA, CDR2 SQIVND (reference sequence). Trimming took off 5 bases at V and 8 bases at J, with 15 bases between the two ends. In nucleotides, the CDR3 is TGTGCCAGTAGTGAAGGGGATTTGGTAGGCTACACCTTC. The encoded protein is CASSEGDLVGYTF.

This rearrangement joins TRBV7-9 to TRBJ1-2, with no clear D. V shed 1 base and J shed 8 bases, with 17 bases lying between them. Germline-derived CDR1 and CDR2 are SEHNR and FQNEAQ (reference sequence). The CDR3 has 15 residues. CDR3 in DNA: TGTGCCAGCAGCTTAGAAGGTGTCGGAACGGGGGGCTACACCTTC. This translates into CASSLEGVGTGGYTF.

The chain joins TRBV9 to TRBJ2-7; 8 positions match TRBD1. Germline trimming cut 0 bases from V and 3 bases from J; bases unmatched to any gene: 5. The germline V gene has CDR1 SGDLS and CDR2 YYNGEE. This CDR3 comprises 15 residues. CDR3 protein: CASSVGTGLLYEQYF. The CDR3 coding sequence is TGTGCCAGCAGCGTAGGGACAGGGCTCCTCTACGAGCAGTACTTC. Supplemented by reference TRBV9 and TRBJ2-7, the full variable domain reads DSGVTQTPKHLITATGQRVTLRCSPRSGDLSVYWYQQSLDQGLQFLIQYYNGEERAKGNILERFSAQQFPDLHSELNLSSLELGDSALYFCASSVGTGLLYEQYFGPGTRLTVT.

The J gene is TRBJ2-1, the V gene TRBV3-1 (or the pseudogene TRBV3-2); 12 bases align to TRBD1. The V gene's germline CDR1 is LGHDT and CDR2 YNNKEL (reference sequence). V shed 4 bases and J 14 bases; nucleotides not matched to a gene: 3. This CDR3 is built from 12 residues. CDR3 sequence reads: CASSLGQGAEFF. The CDR3 nucleotides read TGTGCCAGCAGCCTGGGACAGGGGGCGGAGTTCTTC.

In its sample, this clone was seen once. The chain employs TRBV28 and TRBJ1-4, with TRBD1 identical over 8 bases. This CDR3 is built from 16 residues. Germline V gene data show CDR1 as MDHEN and CDR2 as SYDVKM. V was pared by 5 bases and J by 8 bases, with 13 bases of the junction left unmatched. DNA for the CDR3: TGTGCCAGCAGTGTCCGGACAGGGCGGGTTGTAGAAAAACTGTTTTTT. This gives the protein CASSVRTGRVVEKLFF.

The CDR3 bases are TGTGCCAGCAGTGAATTTAGCGAGTACACCGGGGAGCTGTTTTTT. As protein: CASSEFSEYTGELFF. The chain is built from TRBV2 and TRBJ2-2, with D possibly TRBD2 on 5 matching bases. V was pared by 2 bases and J by 3 bases, with 10 bases between. The CDR3 has 15 amino acids. Germline CDR1 reads SNHLY; CDR2 reads FYNNEI.

This chain connects TRBV18 to TRBJ1-4; no definite D call. The V end was cut by 6 bases, the J end by 5 bases, with 7 bases between. The CDR3 totals 12 residues. Germline CDR1 KGHSH, CDR2 LQKENI. The CDR3 region is CASSALNEKLFF. CDR3 sequence (DNA): TGTGCCAGCTCCGCACTAAATGAAAAACTGTTTTTT.

This sequence joins TRBV19 and TRBJ1-1; 8 nucleotides align to TRBD1. In germline, CDR1 is LNHDA, CDR2 SQIVND (reference sequence). With V trimmed by 5 bases and J by 5 bases, 4 bases remained unmatched. The CDR3 is made up of 13 amino acids. CDR3 residues: CASSFRGRTEAFF. Here the CDR3 DNA reads TGTGCCAGTAGTTTCAGGGGGCGGACTGAAGCTTTCTTT.

This chain links TRBV5-6 with TRBJ2-1; D is ambiguous. V gave up 2 bases and J gave up 9 bases, with 9 bases separating them. CDR3 length equals 12 residues. Germline CDR1 SGHDT, CDR2 YYEEEE. The CDR3 nucleotides read TGTGCCAGCAGCTTTAGCTGGTTTGAGCAGTTCTTC. Residues: CASSFSWFEQFF.

V and J are TRBV18 and TRBJ2-5, with TRBD1 as a possible D gene (6 bases). The CDR3 extends over 13 amino acids. V lost 6 bases and J 3 bases, leaving 11 bases between the germline ends. CDR1 and CDR2 (germline): KGHSH, LQKENI. CDR3 nucleotides: TGTGCCAGCTCGCCTCGGACAGAAGAGACCCAGTACTTC. Its protein product is CASSPRTEETQYF.

The J gene is TRBJ2-7, the V gene TRBV5-1; 8 bases are shared with TRBD2. Germline V lookup: CDR1 SGHRS, CDR2 YFSETQ. The CDR3 loop spans 15 amino acids. V lost 4 bases to trimming and J lost 0 bases; unmatched junction nucleotides: 6. Written as DNA, the CDR3 is TGCGCCAGCAGCCCCGACAGCGGGAGCTCCTACGAGCAGTACTTC. Protein: CASSPDSGSSYEQYF.

The chain has TRBV29-1 and TRBJ1-3; 9 bases match TRBD1. Germline V lookup: CDR1 SQVTM, CDR2 ANQGSEA. CDR3 length: 15 residues. After removal of 8 bases from V and 0 bases from J, the junction contained 8 bases not matched to a gene. CDR3 in amino acids: CSIGTGQSSGNTIYF. The CDR3 coding sequence is TGCAGCATCGGGACAGGGCAGAGCTCTGGAAACACCATATATTTT.

This clone appeared a few times. The genes are TRBV30 and TRBJ1-1, with a weak D call TRBD1 (5 bases). CDR1 is GTSNPN and CDR2 is SVGIG in the germline V gene (reference sequence). There are 15 residues in the CDR3. Trimming cost V 5 bases and J 6 bases, with 22 bases left between them. DNA for the CDR3: TGTGCCTGGGGTTCCTTGGGGGGAATCCCCCCTGAAGCTTTCTTT. Translated: CAWGSLGGIPPEAFF.